One T cell receptor (beta chain) is described in this entry. What it binds is not known. Sample treatment: 10-day PBMC culture with coronavirus spike peptide pools or control peptides (ViraFEST assay). This sample is drawn from a study of vaccination and CD4 T cells after COVID-19. Overall study: Drawing of post-COVID samples took place a median roughly 97 days after diagnosis (range 35 to 161).

Germline CDR1 DFQATT, CDR2 SNEGSKA (reference sequence). CDR3 length: 11 residues. The germline V and J ends were trimmed by 5 bases and 7 bases, with 9 bases remaining between them. Cultured CD4+ T cell DNA underwent sequencing with the Oncomine TCR Beta short-read assay. Genomic DNA was extracted from cultured CD4+ T cells. Using its own MiXCR run on the PCR reads, TCRdb lists one record per CDR3 protein. The sample consists of about 14,000 distinct CDR3 sequences, roughly 27% of them appearing once. The V and J genes are TRBV20-1 and TRBJ2-1; D uncertain. Material for sequencing was cultured CD4+ T cells from blood. The sequence derives from a human donor with COVID-19. CDR3 in DNA: TGCAGTGCTGAAGCTCAGAATGAGCAGTTCTTC. Amino acids: CSAEAQNEQFF.